This TCR beta chain was profiled in a study of cytomegalovirus exposure and HLA in healthy donors. This clone occurred once. The junction does not match germline at one end; this may be a read error. Germline V gene sequence: CDR1 KGHSH, CDR2 LQKENI. The CDR3 is 14 amino acids. Use of 60 Vbeta and 13 Jbeta primers characterized the PCR. Method: immunoSEQ multiplex PCR; TCRdb's copy keeps in-frame clones and lacks some. The table has 150,000 to 200,000 clones, 75% seen once. This receptor was identified in a male donor in good health and CMV-seronegative. This chain joins TRBV18 and TRBJ1-5, with 8 bases that match TRBD1. The sample comprised PBMCs. In DNA form, the CDR3 reads TGTGCCGGCTCACCGGACAGGGCCAATCAGCCCCAGCATTTT. Translating gives CAGSPDRANQPQHF.